The rows below give T cell receptor beta chains drawn from one sample of a study of identical twins. TCRdb analysed the 5' RACE reads with MiXCR anew, one entry per CDR3 protein. This sample yields some 270,000 distinct CDR3 sequences, of which approximately 8.3% are seen a single time; about 3% belongs to the top ten. These sequences were also reported in another study, on yellow fever vaccine responses in identical twins.

Material for sequencing was CD8+ T cells sorted from blood. The receptors were gathered from a woman younger than 35 in good health. CDR3s include the opening cysteine and the closing phenylalanine or tryptophan. The D gene is left open where the match is weak. For some rows the clone size is stated as once, few or many, or as a class when expanded; others skip it.

v_call	d_call	j_call	clone_size	cdr3_nt	cdr3_aa
TRBV3-1	TRBD1	TRBJ1-6	few	TGTGCCAGCAGCCAAGATGGGGACAGGGGCTCACCCCTCCACTTT	CASSQDGDRGSPLHF
TRBV24-1	TRBD1	TRBJ2-7	.	TGTGCCACCAGTGCCCAGAGGGACAGGGTGGCTTACGAGCAGTACTTC	CATSAQRDRVAYEQYF
TRBV28	.	TRBJ2-7	.	TGTGCCAGCAGTTTAGTCGTTTTTGGGAACGAGCAGTACTTC	CASSLVVFGNEQYF
TRBV11-2	TRBD1	TRBJ2-4	few	TGTGCCAGCAGCTTTACTCCGGGACAGGGGGCCGGGGGAGGAAAAAACATTCAGTACTTC	CASSFTPGQGAGGGKNIQYF
TRBV27	.	TRBJ2-7	many	TGTGCCAGCAGTTCCTACTCCTACGAGCAGTACTTC	CASSSYSYEQYF
TRBV6-1	TRBD1	TRBJ2-1	.	TGTGCCAGCGGGACAGGGGACGGGTACAATGAGCAGTTCTTC	CASGTGDGYNEQFF
TRBV5-1	TRBD1	TRBJ2-5	few	TGCGCCAGCAGCGTACTACCGGGACAGGTACAAGAGACCCAGTACTTC	CASSVLPGQVQETQYF
TRBV5-4	TRBD2	TRBJ2-2	once	TGTGCCAGCAGTTTGACTAGCGTGAACACCGGGGAGCTGTTTTTT	CASSLTSVNTGELFF
TRBV4-3	.	TRBJ2-2	.	TGCGCCAGCAGCCAAGATAGAATTTGGCCGATGAACACCGGGGAGCTGTTTTTT	CASSQDRIWPMNTGELFF
TRBV25-1	.	TRBJ2-7	many	TGTGCCAGCAGTGAAAAGGCGCTGGGTGAGCAGTACTTC	CASSEKALGEQYF
TRBV5-1	.	TRBJ2-7	.	TGCGCCAGCAGCACCCGACAAGCTTACGAGCAGTACTTC	CASSTRQAYEQYF
TRBV6-4	TRBD1	TRBJ2-2	.	TGTGCCAGTAAGGACAGGGGAGACACCGGGGAGCTGTTTTTT	CASKDRGDTGELFF
TRBV4-2	TRBD1	TRBJ2-7	many	TGTGCCAGCAGCCAAGAGGACAGGGGGGATCCCTACGAGCAGTACTTC	CASSQEDRGDPYEQYF
TRBV12-3/TRBV12-4	.	TRBJ2-5	many	TGTGCCAGCAGTAATGGAGCTAAAGAGACCCAGTACTTC	CASSNGAKETQYF
TRBV7-2	.	TRBJ1-1	many	TGTGCCAGCAGCGACAGTGGTGGGGGGACTGAAGCTTTCTTT	CASSDSGGGTEAFF
TRBV29-1	TRBD1	TRBJ2-2	many	TGCAGCGTTGAGACAGGGAATGGCGGGGAGCTGTTTTTT	CSVETGNGGELFF
TRBV27	.	TRBJ2-2	few	TGTGCCACATGGACGGTCACCTCAACCGGGGAGCTGTTTTTT	CATWTVTSTGELFF
TRBV15	TRBD1	TRBJ1-2	.	TGTGCCACCAGCAGAAGAGGGACAGGGAACTATGGCTACACCTTC	CATSRRGTGNYGYTF
TRBV5-1	.	TRBJ2-3	many	TGCGCCAGCAGCTTGGAACAGGGACGCACAGATACGCAGTATTTT	CASSLEQGRTDTQYF
TRBV5-1	.	TRBJ2-2	few	TGCGCCAGCAGCTTGGTGGGGGAAACCGGGGAGCTGTTTTTT	CASSLVGETGELFF
TRBV27	TRBD2	TRBJ2-7	few	TGTGCCAGCAGTTTGCGGGGGGCCCTCGAGCAGTACTTC	CASSLRGALEQYF
TRBV20-1	.	TRBJ2-7	.	TGCAGTGCTAGAGGGGACATTACCCACGAGCAGTACTTC	CSARGDITHEQYF